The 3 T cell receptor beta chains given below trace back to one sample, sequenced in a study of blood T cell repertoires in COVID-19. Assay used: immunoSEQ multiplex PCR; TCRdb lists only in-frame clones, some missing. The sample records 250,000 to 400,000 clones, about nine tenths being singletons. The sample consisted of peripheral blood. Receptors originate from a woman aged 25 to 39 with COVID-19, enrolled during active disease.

CDR3 sequence (DNA): TGTGCCAGCAGCCACGGGTACCTAGCTAACTATGGCTACACCTTC. Its translation: CASSHGYLANYGYTF. V and J are TRBV3-1 (or the pseudogene TRBV3-2) and TRBJ1-2, with D hard to call. Trimming removed 3 bases from V and 0 bases from J, with 11 bases in between. This CDR3 spans 15 amino acids. CDR1 and CDR2 (germline): LGHDT, YNNKEL (reference sequence).

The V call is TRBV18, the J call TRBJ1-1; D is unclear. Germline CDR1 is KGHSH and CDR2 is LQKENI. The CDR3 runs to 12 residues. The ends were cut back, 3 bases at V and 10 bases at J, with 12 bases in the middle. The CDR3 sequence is CASSPRVGSAFF. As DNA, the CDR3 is TGTGCCAGCTCACCGCGCGTCGGTTCAGCTTTCTTT.

The chain's CDR3 is CASRTGGRGYGYTF. The CDR3, as DNA: TGTGCCAGCAGGACAGGGGGCAGGGGCTATGGCTACACCTTC. V is TRBV28 and J is TRBJ1-2; 10 bases are shared with TRBD1. The CDR3 loop spans 14 amino acids. Germline V lookup: CDR1 MDHEN, CDR2 SYDVKM. After removal of 6 bases from V and 4 bases from J, the junction contained 5 bases not matched to a gene.